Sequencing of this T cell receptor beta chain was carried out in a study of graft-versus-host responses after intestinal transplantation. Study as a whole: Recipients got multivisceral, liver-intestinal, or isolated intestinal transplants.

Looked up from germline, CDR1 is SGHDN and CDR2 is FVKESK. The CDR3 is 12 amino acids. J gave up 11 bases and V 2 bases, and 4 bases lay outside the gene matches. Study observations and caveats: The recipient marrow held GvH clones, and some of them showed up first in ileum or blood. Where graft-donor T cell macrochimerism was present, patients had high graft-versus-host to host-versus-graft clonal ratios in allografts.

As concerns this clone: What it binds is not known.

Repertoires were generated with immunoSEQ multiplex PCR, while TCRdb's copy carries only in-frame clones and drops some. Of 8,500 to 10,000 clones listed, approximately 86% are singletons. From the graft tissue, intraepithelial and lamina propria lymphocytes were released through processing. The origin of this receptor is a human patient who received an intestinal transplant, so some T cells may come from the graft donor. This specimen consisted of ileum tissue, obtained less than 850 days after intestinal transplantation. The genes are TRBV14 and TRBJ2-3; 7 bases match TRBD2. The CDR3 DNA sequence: TGTGCCAGCAGCCAAAGACTAGCTGAGCAGTATTTT. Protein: CASSQRLAEQYF.